The 19 T cell receptor beta chains reported below all come from one sample, sequenced in a study of cytomegalovirus exposure and HLA in healthy donors. TCRdb's copy holds only in-frame clones and misses some; the assay was immunoSEQ multiplex PCR. This sample has 130,000 to 150,000 clones; 88% occur once, and the top ten carry 6.5% to 8.5%. Sequenced: PBMCs. These TCRs come from a woman between 18 and 30 years old in good health and CMV-seropositive.

The chain is built from TRBV9 and TRBJ2-1, with 7 bases identical to TRBD1. Unmatched junction bases numbered 10, after V lost 1 base and J lost 3 bases. The CDR3 is 17 amino acids. Germline values: CDR1 SGDLS, CDR2 YYNGEE. CDR3 nucleotides: TGTGCCAGCAGCGTAAATGTTAGGGGGCTCCACTACAATGAGCAGTTCTTC. Protein product: CASSVNVRGLHYNEQFF.

The J gene is TRBJ2-3, the V gene TRBV6-6, with a weak D call TRBD2 (7 bases). Deletions cut 8 bases from V and 0 bases from J, with 12 bases between. The CDR3 totals 14 residues. Germline lookup yields CDR1 MNHNY and CDR2 SVGAGI (reference sequence). The CDR3 protein is CASRGAPSTDTQYF. CDR3 nucleotide sequence: TGTGCCAGCCGGGGGGCCCCTAGCACAGATACGCAGTATTTT.

The chain combines TRBV19 with TRBJ1-4, with D maybe TRBD1 (6 bases). Trimming shortened V by 5 bases and J by 3 bases, and 16 bases separated the two germline ends. The CDR3 totals 16 residues. CDR1 is LNHDA and CDR2 is SQIVND in the germline V gene (reference sequence). The CDR3 DNA is TGTGCCAGTAGTCGCCGGACAGTCCCCGCTAATGAAAAACTGTTTTTT. Amino acid sequence: CASSRRTVPANEKLFF.

The chain is built from TRBV6-1 and TRBJ2-7, with 7 bases fitting TRBD1. Germline assignment: CDR1 MNHNS and CDR2 SASEGT. V lost 8 bases and J lost 3; bases outside the gene matches: 10. The CDR3 runs 14 residues. Here the CDR3 reads CASYGDREIYEQYF. The CDR3, as DNA: TGTGCCAGCTATGGGGACAGAGAGATCTACGAGCAGTACTTC.

This clone was detected once. V and J are TRBV10-3 and TRBJ1-2, with D tentatively TRBD1 (6 bases). V was trimmed by 3 bases and J by 7 bases, leaving 9 bases between them. The V gene's germline CDR1 is ENHRY and CDR2 SYGVKD. The CDR3 extends over 12 amino acids. CDR3 amino acids: CAISETGSGYTF. The CDR3 region has the DNA TGTGCCATCAGTGAAACAGGGAGTGGCTACACCTTC.

The chain has TRBV14 and TRBJ1-5, with D hard to call. Germline loops: CDR1 SGHDN, CDR2 FVKESK. CDR3 size: 15 residues. Trimming took 2 bases from V and 7 from J, leaving 15 bases between them. CDR3: CASSQSGSIAQPQHF. The CDR3 bases are TGTGCCAGCAGCCAATCGGGTAGTATAGCGCAGCCCCAGCATTTT. Filled out from reference TRBV14 and TRBJ1-5, the complete variable domain reads EAGVTQFPSHSVIEKGQTVTLRCDPISGHDNLYWYRRVMGKEIKFLLHFVKESKQDESGMPNNRFLAERTGGTYSTLKVQPAELEDSGVYFCASSQSGSIAQPQHFGDGTRLSIL.

The chain has TRBV7-3 and TRBJ2-1, with 7 bases identical to TRBD2. Germline V gene data show CDR1 as SGHTA and CDR2 as FQGTGA. The CDR3 contains 15 residues. Trimming at V came to 2 bases and at J to 3 bases, leaving 4 bases not matched to a gene. CDR3 in amino acids: CASSLYAGVYNEQFF. Here the CDR3 DNA reads TGTGCCAGCAGCTTATATGCGGGGGTCTACAATGAGCAGTTCTTC.

This clone occurred a few times. The chain is built from TRBV11-1 and TRBJ1-6, with D uncertain. Per the germline V gene, CDR1 is SGHAT and CDR2 is FQDESV (reference sequence). Trimming pared 2 bases from V and 8 bases from J, leaving 10 bases between. CDR3 length: 14 amino acids. The CDR3 loop reads CASSLTGGYSPLHF. For the CDR3, the DNA is TGTGCCAGCAGCTTAACGGGAGGCTATTCACCCCTCCACTTT.

The V call is TRBV21-1, the J call TRBJ2-5; TRBD2 reflects the table's D call only, with no check against the DNA. TRBV21-1 is a known pseudogene. The CDR3 loop spans 19 amino acids. This CDR3 reads CASSRVGRETSGGRETQYF. CDR3 DNA sequence: TGTGCCAGCAGCAGGGTCGGACGCGAGACTAGCGGGGGTCGAGAGACCCAGTACTTC.

This clone was detected a few times. The genes are TRBV2 and TRBJ1-6; D may be TRBD1 (5 bases). Germline lookup yields CDR1 SNHLY and CDR2 FYNNEI. The CDR3 loop spans 15 amino acids. V was clipped by 2 bases and J by 7 bases, with 12 bases between them. In DNA, the CDR3 is TGTGCCAGCAGTGAATCTTTCGGGGGGAATTCACCCCTCCACTTT. Residues: CASSESFGGNSPLHF. Variable domain in full (rest from reference TRBV2 and TRBJ1-6): EPEVTQTPSHQVTQMGQEVILRCVPISNHLYFYWYRQILGQKVEFLVSFYNNEISEKSEIFDDQFSVERPDGSNFTLKIRSTKLEDSAMYFCASSESFGGNSPLHFGNGTRLTVT.

The V gene is TRBV7-9, the J gene TRBJ2-7, with 12 bases that match TRBD2. Germline CDR1 SEHNR, CDR2 FQNEAQ (reference sequence). Germline trimming cut 5 bases from V and 3 bases from J; bases unmatched to any gene: 2. The CDR3 is 14 amino acids. Here the CDR3 DNA reads TGTGCCAGCAGCCGGGGACTAGCGGGCTACGAGCAGTACTTC. This translates into CASSRGLAGYEQYF.

The V call is TRBV7-6, the J call TRBJ1-5; the D is unclear. Germline loops: CDR1 SGHVS, CDR2 FNYEAQ. The CDR3 runs 15 residues. Trimming cost V 5 bases and J 7 bases, with 18 bases left between them. The DNA for the CDR3 is TGTGCCAGCAGCCTCAATAATGGAGGAGGACAGCCCCAGCATTTT. As protein: CASSLNNGGGQPQHF.

The CDR3 DNA reads TGTGCCAGCAGAGATAGCGGGGGAGGGGGCACAGATACGCAGTATTTT. This encodes CASRDSGGGGTDTQYF. The chain carries TRBV4-2 and TRBJ2-3; TRBD2 matches 9 bases. Germline loops: CDR1 LGHNA, CDR2 YNFKEQ. The trim removed 6 bases at V and 1 base at J, leaving 8 bases unmatched. CDR3 length equals 16 residues.

This chain uses TRBV25-1 with TRBJ2-5; 7 bases fit TRBD1. The trim removed 9 bases at V and 2 bases at J, leaving 18 bases unmatched. Per germline, CDR1 MGHDK and CDR2 SYGVNS. This CDR3 has 17 amino acids. In nucleotides, the CDR3 is TGTGCCAGTGGGGGACGACAGGGTATGATAGGGCAAGAGACCCAGTACTTC. Its translation is CASGGRQGMIGQETQYF.

The count of this clone is one. The chain recombines TRBV19 with TRBJ1-1, with 7 bases fitting TRBD1. Germline CDR1 is LNHDA and CDR2 is SQIVND (reference sequence). CDR3 length equals 15 residues. Losses at the gene ends were 5 bases for V and 0 bases for J; bases not matched to a gene: 6. In nucleotides, the CDR3 is TGTGCCAGTAGTGCCCGACAGGGATTGAACACTGAAGCTTTCTTT. It specifies CASSARQGLNTEAFF.

This clone was picked up a small number of times. The chain recombines TRBV5-1 with TRBJ1-6; the match to TRBD1 covers 9 bases. The ends lost 5 bases at V and 8 bases at J; junction bases unmatched: 2. Germline V gives CDR1 SGHRS, CDR2 YFSETQ. This CDR3 is 13 amino acids long. CDR3 sequence (DNA): TGCGCCAGCAGTTGGGACAGGGATTCACCCCTCCACTTT. It specifies CASSWDRDSPLHF.

This clone was observed a few times. This rearrangement joins TRBV7-2 to TRBJ2-2; D is perhaps TRBD1 (6 bases). V lost 6 bases to trimming and J lost 5 bases, with 10 bases between them. The V gene's germline CDR1 is SGHTA and CDR2 FQGNSA. The CDR3 loop spans 13 amino acids. CDR3 protein: CASRQGFTGELFF. The CDR3 DNA reads TGTGCCAGCAGACAGGGTTTTACCGGGGAGCTGTTTTTT.

This clone appeared a single time. The rearrangement joins TRBV27 to TRBJ1-1; tentatively, D is TRBD1 (6 bases). The V gene lost 5 bases and the J gene lost 0 bases, with 16 bases spanning the gap. Germline assignment: CDR1 MNHEY and CDR2 SMNVEV (reference sequence). The CDR3 loop spans 16 amino acids. CDR3 sequence reads: CASSPVGQLVNTEAFF. CDR3 DNA sequence: TGTGCCAGCAGTCCTGTTGGACAGCTGGTGAACACTGAAGCTTTCTTT.

The rearrangement uses TRBV5-8 and TRBJ2-7; 8 nucleotides match TRBD1. Trimming removed 4 bases from V and 9 bases from J; junction bases left unmatched: 6. Germline V gene sequence: CDR1 SGHTS, CDR2 YDEGEE. This CDR3 is 12 amino acids long. CDR3 residues: CASSPDRGGQYF. CDR3 nucleotides: TGTGCCAGCAGCCCCGACAGGGGTGGGCAGTACTTC.